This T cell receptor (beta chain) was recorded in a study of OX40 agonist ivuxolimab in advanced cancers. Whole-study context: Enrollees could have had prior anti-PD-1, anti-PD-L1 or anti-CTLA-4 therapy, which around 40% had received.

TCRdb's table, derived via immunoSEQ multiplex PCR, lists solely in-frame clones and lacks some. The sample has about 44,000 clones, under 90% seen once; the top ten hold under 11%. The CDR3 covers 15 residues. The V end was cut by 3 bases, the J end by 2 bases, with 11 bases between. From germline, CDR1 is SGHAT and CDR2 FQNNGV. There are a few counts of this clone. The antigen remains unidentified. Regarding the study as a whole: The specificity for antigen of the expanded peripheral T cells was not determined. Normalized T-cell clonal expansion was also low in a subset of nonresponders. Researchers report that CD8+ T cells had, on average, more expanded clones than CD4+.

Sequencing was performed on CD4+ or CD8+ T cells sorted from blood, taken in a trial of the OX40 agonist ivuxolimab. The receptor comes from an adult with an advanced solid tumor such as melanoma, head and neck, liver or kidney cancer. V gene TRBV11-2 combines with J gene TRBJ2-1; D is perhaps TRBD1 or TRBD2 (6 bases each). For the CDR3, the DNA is TGTGCCAGCAGCTTCGACAGGACTACCTACAATGAGCAGTTCTTC. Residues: CASSFDRTTYNEQFF. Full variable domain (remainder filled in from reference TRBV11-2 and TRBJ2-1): EAGVAQSPRYKIIEKRQSVAFWCNPISGHATLYWYQQILGQGPKLLIQFQNNGVVDDSQLPKDRFSAERLKGVDSTLKIQPAKLEDSAVYLCASSFDRTTYNEQFFGPGTRLTVL.